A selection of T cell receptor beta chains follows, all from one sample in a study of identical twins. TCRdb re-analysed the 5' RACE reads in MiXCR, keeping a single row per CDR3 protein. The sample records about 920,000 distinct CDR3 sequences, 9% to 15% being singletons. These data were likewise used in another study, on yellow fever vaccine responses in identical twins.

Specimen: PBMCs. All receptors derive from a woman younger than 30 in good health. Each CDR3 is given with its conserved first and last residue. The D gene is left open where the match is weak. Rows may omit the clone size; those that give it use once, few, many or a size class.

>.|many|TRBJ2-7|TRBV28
TGTGCCAGCAGCCAGGGGGGTTCAGACTACGAGCAGTACTTC
CASSQGGSDYEQYF
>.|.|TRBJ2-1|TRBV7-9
TGTGCCAGCAGCTTCCCAACCACCGGGGCCGACAATGAGCAGTTCTTC
CASSFPTTGADNEQFF
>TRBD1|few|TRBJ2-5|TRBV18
TGTGCCAGCTCACCTCCGAACTACAGGGGGGCAGAGACCCAGTACTTC
CASSPPNYRGAETQYF
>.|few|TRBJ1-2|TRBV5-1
TGCGCCAGCAGTGAGACAGGAACCAACTATGGCTACACCTTC
CASSETGTNYGYTF
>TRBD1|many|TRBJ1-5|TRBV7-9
TGTGCCAGCAGCCTCGGACAGGGGGAAAACTATCAGCCCCAGCATTTT
CASSLGQGENYQPQHF
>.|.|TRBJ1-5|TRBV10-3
TGTGCCATCAGCCCCGGGGGCCCCCGCAATCAGCCCCAGCATTTT
CAISPGGPRNQPQHF
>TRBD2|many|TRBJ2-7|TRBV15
TGTGCCACGACTAGCGGCTACGAGCAGTACTTC
CATTSGYEQYF
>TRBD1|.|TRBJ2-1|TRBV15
TGTGCCACCAGCAGCACCAGACAGGGTATCTACAATGAGCAGTTCTTC
CATSSTRQGIYNEQFF
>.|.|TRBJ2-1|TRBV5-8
TGTGCCAGCAGCTTGGGGACAGGGCGGGGGGATGAGCAGTTCTTC
CASSLGTGRGDEQFF
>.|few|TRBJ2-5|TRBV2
TGTGCCAGCAGTGATCCAAACCGTCAGGAGACCCAGTACTTC
CASSDPNRQETQYF
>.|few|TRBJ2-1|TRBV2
TGTGCCAGCACATCCGATTCTGTAGGGCAGTTCTTC
CASTSDSVGQFF
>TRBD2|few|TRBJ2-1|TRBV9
TGTGCCAGCAGCTCAACGAAGACTAGCGGGACTTACAATGAGCAGTTCTTC
CASSSTKTSGTYNEQFF
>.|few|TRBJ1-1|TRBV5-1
TGCGCCAGCAGCTCGGGGGCGGAGAACACTGAAGCTTTCTTT
CASSSGAENTEAFF
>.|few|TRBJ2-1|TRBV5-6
TGTGCCAGCAGCTCAAACCCGACGGCCTACAATGAGCAGTTCTTC
CASSSNPTAYNEQFF
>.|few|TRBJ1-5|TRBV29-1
TGCAGCGTTGAGTTAGGGGGCAATCAGCCCCAGCATTTT
CSVELGGNQPQHF
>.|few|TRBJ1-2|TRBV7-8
TGTGCCAGCAGCCCTAGCACAATCCTTTCCCCTAACTATGGCTACACCTTC
CASSPSTILSPNYGYTF
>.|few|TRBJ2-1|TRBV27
TGTGCCAGCAGTGCAATAGCGCCCTACAATGAGCAGTTCTTC
CASSAIAPYNEQFF
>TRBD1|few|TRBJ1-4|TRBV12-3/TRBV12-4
TGTGCCAGCAGTTCGAGACAGGGCGGGGAAAAACTGTTTTTT
CASSSRQGGEKLFF
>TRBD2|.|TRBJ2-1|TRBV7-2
TGTGCCAGCAGCCCCCAGGGACTAGCGGGAAAACAGTTCTTC
CASSPQGLAGKQFF
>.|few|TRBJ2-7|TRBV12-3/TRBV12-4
TGTGCCAGCAGTCCCGGACAGATCCCCATCTCCTACGAGCAGTACTTC
CASSPGQIPISYEQYF
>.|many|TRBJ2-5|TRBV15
TGTGCCACCAGCAGGATAGCGCGGACCTTCGATAACCAGTACTTC
CATSRIARTFDNQYF
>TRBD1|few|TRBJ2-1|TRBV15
TGTGCCACCATTCAGACAGGGGGAAATGAGCAGTTCTTC
CATIQTGGNEQFF
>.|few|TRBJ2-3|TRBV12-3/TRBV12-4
TGTGCCAGCAGTTTTTTTGATACGCAGTATTTT
CASSFFDTQYF
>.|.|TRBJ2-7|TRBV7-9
TGTGCCAGCAGCCAAAGCGTCCAAGCCTACGAGCAGTACTTC
CASSQSVQAYEQYF
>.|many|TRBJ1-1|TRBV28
TGTGCCAGCAGCCCTTTAGGGGGTTGGGACACTGAAGCTTTCTTT
CASSPLGGWDTEAFF
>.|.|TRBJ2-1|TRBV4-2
TGTGCCAGCAGCCGCCCCCTGGCGGATGAGCAGTTCTTC
CASSRPLADEQFF
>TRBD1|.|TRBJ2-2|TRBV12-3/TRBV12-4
TGTGCCAGCAGTTCGACAGGGCCCACCGGGGAGCTGTTTTTT
CASSSTGPTGELFF
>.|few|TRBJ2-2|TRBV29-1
TGCAGCGTTGAAGATCTGGGGCATCAACAGGACGGGGAGCTGTTTTTT
CSVEDLGHQQDGELFF
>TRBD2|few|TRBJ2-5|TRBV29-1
TGCAGCGTTGGGGGGCTAGCGGGAGAGTGGAACGTGTGGGAGACCCAGTACTTC
CSVGGLAGEWNVWETQYF
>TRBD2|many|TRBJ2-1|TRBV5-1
TGCGCCAGCAGCTTGGGAGGCGGGGGGTTCTACAATGAGCAGTTCTTC
CASSLGGGGFYNEQFF
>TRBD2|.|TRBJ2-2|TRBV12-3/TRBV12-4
TGTGCCAGCAGTTCGGGACTAGCGTTAACCGGGGAGCTGTTTTTT
CASSSGLALTGELFF
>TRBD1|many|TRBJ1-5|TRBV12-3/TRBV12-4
TGTGCCAGCAGTACGGACAGGGATAGCAATCAGCCCCAGCATTTT
CASSTDRDSNQPQHF
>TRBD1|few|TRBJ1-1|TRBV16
TGTGCCAGCAGCCAAACAAGGACAGGGGGCACTGAAGCTTTCTTT
CASSQTRTGGTEAFF
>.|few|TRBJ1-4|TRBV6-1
TGTGCCAGCAGTCCTAGTAGGGTGGTAACTAATGAAAAACTGTTTTTT
CASSPSRVVTNEKLFF
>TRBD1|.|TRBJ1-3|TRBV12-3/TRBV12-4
TGTGCCAGCAGGCTAGCTACAGGGGGAACTGGAAACACCATATATTTT
CASRLATGGTGNTIYF
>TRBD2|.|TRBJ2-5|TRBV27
TGTGCCAGCAGTGTCGGACTAGCGGGAGGGCCGGGAGAGACCCAGTACTTC
CASSVGLAGGPGETQYF
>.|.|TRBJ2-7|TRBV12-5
TGTGCTAGTGGTTTGGTACGGCAGGGGCACAACGAGCAGTACTTC
CASGLVRQGHNEQYF
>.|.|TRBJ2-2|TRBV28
TGTGCCAGCAGGGACCCACTCCCCGGGGAGCTGTTTTTT
CASRDPLPGELFF
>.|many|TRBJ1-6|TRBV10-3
TGTGCCATCACTCTGGGCGGGGGTTCACCCCTCCACTTT
CAITLGGGSPLHF
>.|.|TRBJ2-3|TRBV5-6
TGTGCCAGCAGCTGGCAGACAGATACGCAGTATTTT
CASSWQTDTQYF
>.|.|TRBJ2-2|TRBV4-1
TGCGCCAGCAGCCAAGAATTCGCCCTAGCCACCGGGGAGCTGTTTTTT
CASSQEFALATGELFF
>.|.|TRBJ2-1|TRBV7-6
TGTGCCAGCAACTCTGACATGGGTAGTAGGGATGAGCAGTTCTTC
CASNSDMGSRDEQFF
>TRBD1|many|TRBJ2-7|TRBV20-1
TGCAGTGCTAGAGAAGACGGGACAGACTACTACGAGCAGTACTTC
CSAREDGTDYYEQYF